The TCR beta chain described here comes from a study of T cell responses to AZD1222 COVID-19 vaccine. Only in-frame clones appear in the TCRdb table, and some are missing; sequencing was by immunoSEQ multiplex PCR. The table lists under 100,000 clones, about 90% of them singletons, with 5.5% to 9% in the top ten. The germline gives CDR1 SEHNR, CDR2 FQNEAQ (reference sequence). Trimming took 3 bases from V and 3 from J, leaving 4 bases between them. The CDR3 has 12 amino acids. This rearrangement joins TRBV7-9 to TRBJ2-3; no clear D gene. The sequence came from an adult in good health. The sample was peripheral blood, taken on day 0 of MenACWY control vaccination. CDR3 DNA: TGTGCCAGCAGCTTTGGAACAGATACGCAGTATTTT. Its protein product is CASSFGTDTQYF.